This entry features one T cell receptor beta chain sequence. V lost 6 bases to trimming and J lost 0 bases, with 9 bases between them. The CDR3 is made up of 14 amino acids. Per germline, CDR1 ENHRY and CDR2 SYGVKD. In the original workflow: Counts of nucleated cells, estimated from reference gene primer amplification, were obtained. Profiling relied on immunoSEQ multiplex PCR, and the TCRdb table lists in-frame clones only, not all of them. The D gene and trimming were derived from the DNA, and the V and J assignments and clone size from that table. Among approximately 76,000 clones listed, 86% were seen once. This entry comes from a study of blood T cell repertoires in COVID-19. Study-level background: Samples came from the United States, Italy and Spain, spanning acute and convalescent COVID-19. T cells, B-cell-depleted T cells, or PBMCs provided the cDNA or gDNA that served as material.

This TCR was recovered from a woman in her sixties with acute or convalescent COVID-19. Material for sequencing was peripheral blood. The V and J genes are TRBV10-3 and TRBJ1-3; D possibly corresponds to TRBD1 (6 bases). The CDR3 DNA reads TGTGCCATCAGGGACAGCCGCTCTGGAAACACCATATATTTT. It translates to CAIRDSRSGNTIYF.